Sequencing of this T cell receptor beta chain was carried out in a study of blood T cell repertoires in COVID-19. In germline, CDR1 is SGHKS, CDR2 YYEKEE (reference sequence). The CDR3 consists of 14 residues. The V and J ends lost 2 bases and 8 bases respectively, with 11 bases between them. Only in-frame clones appear in the TCRdb table, and some are missing; sequencing was by immunoSEQ multiplex PCR. The table has 65,000 or so clones, approximately 82% seen once. The chain joins TRBV5-5 to TRBJ1-6, with D possibly matching TRBD1 (5 bases). The clonotype originates from a man in his sixties with acute or convalescent COVID-19. Sequencing input: peripheral blood. The CDR3 spells CASSLGDSYSPLHF. CDR3 bases: TGTGCCAGCAGCTTAGGTGACAGCTATTCACCCCTCCACTTT. Based on the CDR3 plus reference TRBV5-5 and TRBJ1-6, the full variable domain is DAGVTQSPTHLIKTRGQQVTLRCSPISGHKSVSWYQQVLGQGPQFIFQYYEKEERGRGNFPDRFSARQFPNYSSELNVNALLLGDSALYLCASSLGDSYSPLHFGNGTRLTVT.